Shown below are 25 T cell receptor beta chains from a single sample sequenced in a study of T cells in Graves' hyperthyroidism and ophthalmopathy. Amplification targeted TCR beta CDR3 regions from RNA transcripts. The HTBI primer set was used in a first-round RT-PCR of the TCR CDR3. TCRdb called the multiplex PCR reads again in MiXCR, with one record for every CDR3 protein. The repertoire holds roughly 350,000 distinct CDR3 sequences, with about 15% as singletons. The sequenced material came from blood. The origin of the receptors is a woman aged 25 to 45 with Graves' ophthalmopathy.

This clonotype occurred many times. The chain is built from TRBV7-8 and TRBJ1-5; tentatively, D is TRBD1 (5 bases). This CDR3 contains 15 residues. Germline V lookup: CDR1 SGHVS, CDR2 FQNEAQ. V was trimmed by 5 bases and J by 1 base, leaving 12 bases between them. The CDR3 is CASSKTVGSNQPQHF. In DNA form, the CDR3 reads TGTGCCAGCAGCAAGACAGTGGGGAGCAATCAGCCCCAGCATTTT.

Ten or more counts support this clonotype. J is TRBJ2-2 and V is TRBV20-1; no clear D gene. Trimming shortened V by 1 base and J by 6 bases, and 9 bases separated the two germline ends. This CDR3 comprises 13 residues. Germline V lookup: CDR1 DFQATT, CDR2 SNEGSKA (reference sequence). CDR3: CSARAPEAGELFF. As DNA, the CDR3 is TGCAGTGCTAGAGCCCCAGAGGCCGGGGAGCTGTTTTTT.

This clonotype was seen ten or more times. This chain uses TRBV28 with TRBJ1-5, with no clear D. The length of the CDR3 is 18 residues. CDR1 is MDHEN, CDR2 SYDVKM, per germline. V was shortened by 2 bases and J by 1 base, with 18 bases between the two germline ends. The DNA of the CDR3 is TGTGCCAGCAGTTTACTCCCCCAAGGCCCCGAGAGCAATCAGCCCCAGCATTTT. The encoded protein is CASSLLPQGPESNQPQHF.

This clonotype was seen repeatedly, ten times or more. This chain links TRBV12-3 or TRBV12-4 with TRBJ2-5, with a possible D match to TRBD1 (5 bases). The CDR3 spans 15 residues. With 2 bases removed from V and 5 bases from J, the gap between germline ends came to 15 bases. CDR3 in amino acids: CASSLLGQAGETQYF. The CDR3 DNA follows: TGTGCCAGCAGTTTACTTGGGCAGGCAGGGGAGACCCAGTACTTC.

This clonotype has only a few counts. The chain recombines TRBV12-3 or TRBV12-4 with TRBJ1-5; TRBD1 might be the D (6 bases). V lost 4 bases to trimming and J lost 7 bases, with 8 bases between them. The CDR3 contains 12 residues. Here the CDR3 reads CASSSGVQPQHF. Here the CDR3 DNA reads TGTGCCAGCAGTTCAGGGGTCCAGCCCCAGCATTTT.

This clonotype was counted many times. J is TRBJ1-1 and V is TRBV28, with D maybe TRBD1 (5 bases). Trimming left V 6 bases short and J 8 bases short, with 16 bases between. CDR3 length equals 13 residues. Germline V gene data show CDR1 as MDHEN and CDR2 as SYDVKM. For the CDR3, the DNA is TGTGCCAGCAGACCCCAGGGACTACCGGAAGCTTTCTTT. Its protein product is CASRPQGLPEAFF.

This clonotype was seen at least ten times. V and J are TRBV2 and TRBJ2-1; D is ambiguous. The germline gives CDR1 SNHLY, CDR2 FYNNEI. The CDR3 runs to 16 residues. Trimming pared 2 bases from V and 2 bases from J, leaving 13 bases between. The CDR3 coding sequence is TGTGCCAGCAGTGAACTGGAAGCCCCGACCTACAATGAGCAGTTCTTC. Protein: CASSELEAPTYNEQFF.

This clonotype was counted ten times or more. The chain is built from TRBV6-1 and TRBJ2-3; D is undetermined. The CDR3 has 14 amino acids. V was cut by 9 bases and J by 1 base, with 14 bases left in between. CDR1 is MNHNS, CDR2 SASEGT, per germline. CDR3 sequence (DNA): TGTGCCAGTTCCATAGGGTACGGCACAGATACGCAGTATTTT. It translates to CASSIGYGTDTQYF.

This clonotype was detected many times. The J gene is TRBJ1-1, the V gene TRBV5-1, with TRBD1 identical over 7 bases. Germline-derived CDR1 and CDR2 are SGHRS and YFSETQ. CDR3 length equals 16 residues. With 4 bases clipped from V and 10 bases from J, the junction kept 19 bases outside the gene matches. CDR3 nucleotide sequence: TGCGCCAGCAGCCACGACAGGGTTATAGTGGGTTACGGAGCTTTCTTT. Its translation is CASSHDRVIVGYGAFF.

This clonotype was seen many times. As DNA, the CDR3 is TGTGCCAGCAGTAGACAGGGGGAAAGTTCACCCCTCCACTTT. This sequence encodes CASSRQGESSPLHF. This sequence joins TRBV12-3 or TRBV12-4 and TRBJ1-6; TRBD1 matches 9 bases. The length of the CDR3 is 14 residues. V was pared by 5 bases and J by 9 bases, with 5 bases of the junction left unmatched.

This clonotype turned up a few times. J is TRBJ2-2 and V is TRBV15; tentatively, D is TRBD2 (5 bases). This CDR3 is 14 amino acids long. The V end was cut by 1 base, the J end by 8 bases, with 11 bases between. Germline CDR1 is LNHNV and CDR2 is YYDKDF (reference sequence). CDR3 in DNA: TGTGCCACCAGCAGAGGCGAGGGAGCGGGGGAGCTGTTTTTT. Translating gives CATSRGEGAGELFF.

This clonotype occurred many times. At one end the junction does not follow the germline gene, possibly because of a read error. This chain uses TRBV28 with TRBJ1-1; D remains unclear. CDR3 length equals 13 residues. The germline CDR1 and CDR2 sequences are MDHEN and SYDVKM. CDR3 in DNA: TGTGCCAGCAGTTCCACATTGAAAACTGAAGCTTTCTTT. Translation: CASSSTLKTEAFF. Full variable domain (missing parts from reference TRBV28 and TRBJ1-1): DVKVTQSSRYLVKRTGEKVFLECVQDMDHENMFWYRQDPGLGLRLIYFSYDVKMKEKGDIPEGYSVSREKKERFSLILESASTNQTSMYLCASSSTLKTEAFFGQGTRLTVV.

This clonotype was observed a few times. The CDR3 DNA reads as TGTGCCAGCAGTGAAATTAAGGAGCCCCAGCATTTT. Translation: CASSEIKEPQHF. The rearrangement joins TRBV6-1 to TRBJ1-5; D remains ambiguous. The CDR3 spans 12 residues. Germline lookup yields CDR1 MNHNS and CDR2 SASEGT. V shed 2 bases and J shed 8 bases, with 7 bases lying between them.

This clonotype was detected ten times or more. The V and J genes are TRBV18 and TRBJ2-7; D remains unclear. In germline, CDR1 is KGHSH, CDR2 LQKENI. The CDR3 runs to 14 residues. V was trimmed by 3 bases and J by 3 bases, leaving 12 bases between them. CDR3 sequence reads: CASSPSFMSYEQYF. The DNA of the CDR3 is TGTGCCAGCTCACCGTCTTTTATGAGCTACGAGCAGTACTTC.

This clonotype was seen many times. V and J are TRBV12-3 or TRBV12-4 and TRBJ2-1, with a weak D call TRBD2 (6 bases). V lost 4 bases and J lost 10, with 17 bases in between. The CDR3 has 14 amino acids. The CDR3 DNA follows: TGTGCCAGCAGTTCCAAGCCGCCGGGGGAGGAGCAGTTCTTC. Encoded protein: CASSSKPPGEEQFF.

This clonotype was observed many times. V usage is TRBV15 and J usage is TRBJ1-5; D gene ambiguous. V dropped 0 bases and J dropped 6 bases, with 18 bases sitting between them. Germline V gene sequence: CDR1 LNHNV, CDR2 YYDKDF (reference sequence). The CDR3 has 17 residues. CDR3 coding DNA: TGTGCCACCAGCAGAGATGCCCTGGGTGGTTTCCCTCAGCCCCAGCATTTT. Protein sequence: CATSRDALGGFPQPQHF.

This clonotype was counted ten times or more. The chain employs TRBV7-3 and TRBJ1-1; 9 bases fit TRBD1. This CDR3 spans 16 amino acids. The germline CDR1 and CDR2 sequences are SGHTA and FQGTGA. V was clipped by 3 bases and J by 5 bases; unmatched bases: 10. CDR3 protein: CASSFHFVGTGTEAFF. The CDR3, as DNA: TGTGCCAGCAGCTTTCACTTCGTCGGGACAGGGACTGAAGCTTTCTTT.

This clonotype was seen many times. V and J are TRBV11-2 and TRBJ2-3; 11 positions match TRBD2. Germline V gives CDR1 SGHAT, CDR2 FQNNGV. Trimming cost V 2 bases and J 3 bases; bases outside gene matches: 7. The CDR3 is made up of 17 amino acids. The CDR3 region is CASSLSLAGGQTDTQYF. CDR3 in DNA: TGTGCCAGCAGCTTATCGTTAGCGGGGGGGCAAACAGATACGCAGTATTTT.

At least ten counts were recorded for this clonotype. The V call is TRBV11-2, the J call TRBJ1-3, with a possible D match to TRBD1 (5 bases). This CDR3 is 17 amino acids long. Germline-derived CDR1 and CDR2 are SGHAT and FQNNGV. Trimming removed 3 bases from V and 7 bases from J, with 22 bases in between. Written as DNA, the CDR3 is TGTGCCAGCAGCTTGTCGGCTTGGGCAGGGATTTTTAACACCATATATTTT. Residues: CASSLSAWAGIFNTIYF.

This clonotype was seen many times. This chain connects TRBV12-3 or TRBV12-4 to TRBJ2-1; D gene ambiguous. This CDR3 is 17 amino acids long. V dropped 6 bases and J dropped 0 bases, with 18 bases sitting between them. CDR3 bases: TGTGCCAGCAGCCCGACTCATGGTTTGGCCTCCTACAATGAGCAGTTCTTC. Its translation is CASSPTHGLASYNEQFF.

This chain links TRBV6-1 with TRBJ2-3; 15 nucleotides match TRBD2. J was trimmed by 1 base and V by 6 bases; bases with no gene match: 11. The CDR3 is made up of 19 amino acids. Germline V lookup: CDR1 MNHNS, CDR2 SASEGT. CDR3 sequence (DNA): TGTGCCAGCAGATGGACTAGCGGGGGGGGAAAAAAACGCACAGATACGCAGTATTTT. This translates into CASRWTSGGGKKRTDTQYF.

The chain joins TRBV6-2 or TRBV6-3 to TRBJ1-2, with TRBD1 matching over 8 bases. CDR1 is MNHEY and CDR2 is SVGEGT in the germline V gene. Trimming cost V 7 bases and J 4 bases; bases outside gene matches: 5. The CDR3 is 13 residues long. In DNA form, the CDR3 reads TGTGCCAGCATTACAGGGGGGGGCTATGGCTACACCTTC. Its protein product is CASITGGGYGYTF.

This clonotype was seen ten or more times. V gene TRBV29-1 combines with J gene TRBJ1-4; weak D call: TRBD1 (6 bases). Looked up from germline, CDR1 is SQVTM and CDR2 is ANQGSEA. V was trimmed by 5 bases and J by 8 bases, leaving 21 bases between them. The CDR3 extends over 15 amino acids. The DNA for the CDR3 is TGCAGCGTTAACCCATCGGGGGCGATGGGGGAAAAACTGTTTTTT. Translated, it gives CSVNPSGAMGEKLFF.

The V call is TRBV6-2 or TRBV6-3, the J call TRBJ2-1, with 12 bases identical to TRBD2. There are 16 residues in the CDR3. V lost 6 bases and J lost 4; bases outside the gene matches: 7. Germline values: CDR1 MNHEY, CDR2 SVGEGT. Here the CDR3 reads CASSGLGTSGYNEQFF. The CDR3, as DNA: TGTGCCAGCAGCGGACTTGGGACTAGCGGGTACAATGAGCAGTTCTTC.

This clonotype showed up just a few times. This chain links TRBV29-1 with TRBJ2-1, with D perhaps TRBD1 (6 bases). The V end was cut by 8 bases, the J end by 0 bases, with 11 bases between. The CDR3 extends over 13 amino acids. Germline CDR1 and CDR2: SQVTM and ANQGSEA. The CDR3 nucleotides are TGCAGCCCCCTGACAGGCTCCTACAATGAGCAGTTCTTC. The encoded protein is CSPLTGSYNEQFF.